This entry lists 29 T cell receptor beta chains sequenced from one sample in a study of post-analysis software for immune sequencing data. Overall study findings and caveats: Four or five TRBV segments were more frequent in patients than controls; TRBV5-6, TRBV5-1 and TRBV20-1 belonged to this group.

What these receptors recognize is not known. Presence of unique molecular identifiers characterized the TCR beta cDNA libraries. TCRdb re-called the PCR reads through MiXCR, storing one row per CDR3 protein. The sample lists roughly 730,000 distinct CDR3 sequences, 25% to 30% occurring once. Input material: blood. The receptors shown here come from a girl aged 10 to 17 with multiple sclerosis.

The chain carries TRBV9 and TRBJ2-3, with D perhaps matching TRBD1 (6 bases). CDR1 and CDR2 (germline): SGDLS, YYNGEE. With 0 bases removed from V and 1 base from J, the gap between germline ends came to 9 bases. The CDR3 is 15 amino acids. In DNA, the CDR3 is TGTGCCAGCAGCGTAGTCCCAGGGGGCACAGATACGCAGTATTTT. Translation: CASSVVPGGTDTQYF.

Turning to this clonotype: This may come from a read error, since a much larger clone is one base off. The rearrangement joins TRBV29-1 to TRBJ2-4; tentative D call: TRBD1 (6 bases). The CDR3 length is 15 residues. V was clipped by 8 bases and J by 4 bases, with 21 bases between them. Germline V gene lookup returns CDR1 SQVTM and CDR2 ANQGSEA. The DNA of the CDR3 is TGCAGCATTCGAGAAGGGGGACACACTAAAAACATTCAGTACTTC. Translation gives CSIREGGHTKNIQYF.

V usage is TRBV28 and J usage is TRBJ2-7; no clear D. The CDR3 consists of 13 residues. V was shortened by 6 bases and J by 0 bases, with 9 bases between the two germline ends. Germline V gene data show CDR1 as MDHEN and CDR2 as SYDVKM. Here the CDR3 DNA reads TGTGCCAGCAGGTTTACGGACTCCTACGAGCAGTACTTC. Translating it yields CASRFTDSYEQYF. Based on the CDR3 plus reference TRBV28 and TRBJ2-7, the full variable domain is DVKVTQSSRYLVKRTGEKVFLECVQDMDHENMFWYRQDPGLGLRLIYFSYDVKMKEKGDIPEGYSVSREKKERFSLILESASTNQTSMYLCASRFTDSYEQYFGPGTRLTVT.

This sequence joins TRBV5-1 and TRBJ2-1, with 16 bases identical to TRBD2. The CDR3 has 20 amino acids. Germline CDR1 reads SGHRS; CDR2 reads YFSETQ. V shed 4 bases and J 4 bases; nucleotides not matched to a gene: 14. Here the CDR3 DNA reads TGCGCCAGCAGCCCCAACTCCGGGACTAGCGGGAGGGTAGTTTACAATGAGCAGTTCTTC. Translation gives CASSPNSGTSGRVVYNEQFF.

DNA for the CDR3: TGCAGTGCTAGGTGGGATGTAGGGGGTCTTCAGCCCCAGCATTTT. Translated: CSARWDVGGLQPQHF. This chain uses TRBV20-1 with TRBJ1-5, with D possibly matching TRBD1 (6 bases). This CDR3 comprises 15 residues. V was pared by 3 bases and J by 6 bases, with 18 bases between. The germline CDR1 and CDR2 sequences are DFQATT and SNEGSKA (reference sequence).

J is TRBJ2-1 and V is TRBV5-6, with 7 nucleotides matching TRBD1. Trimming cost V 6 bases and J 4 bases; bases outside gene matches: 16. Germline V gives CDR1 SGHDT, CDR2 YYEEEE. There are 17 residues in the CDR3. CDR3 protein: CASTPWGQGVGYNEQFF. DNA for the CDR3: TGTGCCAGCACCCCCTGGGGTCAGGGGGTGGGGTACAATGAGCAGTTCTTC.

This clonotype was detected a few times. CDR3 residues: CASSLRQGDEKLFF. The CDR3 region has the DNA TGTGCCAGCAGCTTACGGCAGGGAGACGAAAAACTGTTTTTT. V usage is TRBV7-9 and J usage is TRBJ1-4; tentatively, D is TRBD1 (5 bases). The V end was cut by 2 bases, the J end by 8 bases, with 12 bases between. This CDR3 has 14 residues. From germline, CDR1 is SEHNR and CDR2 FQNEAQ (reference sequence).

This clonotype has ten or more counts. J is TRBJ2-7 and V is TRBV5-1; D not certain. V lost 4 bases to trimming and J lost 0 bases, with 5 bases between them. Germline assignment: CDR1 SGHRS and CDR2 YFSETQ. The CDR3 length is 12 residues. DNA of the CDR3: TGCGCCAGCAGCCGTCTCTCCTACGAGCAGTACTTC. It codes for CASSRLSYEQYF.

The chain links TRBV4-1 to TRBJ2-1; D gene unclear. The CDR3 spans 13 residues. Trimming cost V 1 base and J 5 bases, with 6 bases left between them. The germline V gene has CDR1 MGHRA and CDR2 YSYEKL. The CDR3 loop is CASSQGQDNEQFF. CDR3 nucleotide sequence: TGCGCCAGCAGCCAAGGACAAGACAATGAGCAGTTCTTC.

The CDR3 DNA reads as TGTGCCAGCAGTTTAGCTAGGGGACTAGGGGTCCATGAGCAGTTCTTC. Translating it yields CASSLARGLGVHEQFF. V gene TRBV12-3 or TRBV12-4 combines with J gene TRBJ2-1; 8 bases are a match to TRBD2. The V gene end was trimmed by 0 bases and the J gene end by 8 bases; junction bases not matched to a gene: 9. The length of the CDR3 is 16 residues.

The chain carries TRBV27 and TRBJ1-1; a weak D match, TRBD1 (5 bases). CDR3 size: 11 residues. V shed 8 bases and J shed 10 bases, with 14 bases lying between them. CDR1 and CDR2 (germline): MNHEY, SMNVEV (reference sequence). The chain's CDR3 is CASSRRGAAFF. As DNA, the CDR3 is TGTGCCAGCTCCCGGAGGGGAGCAGCTTTCTTT.

This clonotype was observed many times. This sequence joins TRBV7-2 and TRBJ2-1, with 12 nucleotides matching TRBD2. The V segment lost 9 bases and the J segment 7 bases; nucleotides outside the gene matches: 10. Germline V CDR1 and CDR2: SGHTA, FQGNSA. This CDR3 is 15 amino acids long. CDR3 nucleotides: TGTGCCAGTCGAGGACGGACTAGCGGGGAGAATGAGCAGTTCTTC. Amino acids: CASRGRTSGENEQFF.

This sequence joins TRBV4-3 and TRBJ1-5; D remains ambiguous. The CDR3 length is 15 residues. V was shortened by 0 bases and J by 4 bases, with 10 bases between the two germline ends. Germline V gene sequence: CDR1 LGHNA, CDR2 YSLEER. This CDR3 reads CASSQDSGRNQPQHF. The CDR3 bases are TGCGCCAGCAGCCAAGATTCGGGCAGAAATCAGCCCCAGCATTTT.

The chain has TRBV20-1 and TRBJ2-5; TRBD2 aligns across 7 bases. V trimming: 6 bases; J trimming: 11 bases; junction bases outside the gene matches: 18. This CDR3 comprises 14 residues. Germline V gives CDR1 DFQATT, CDR2 SNEGSKA (reference sequence). The CDR3 here is CSAPWAGEAREQYF. The CDR3 nucleotides are TGCAGTGCCCCGTGGGCGGGAGAGGCGAGGGAGCAGTACTTC.

Only a few counts were recorded for this clonotype. The chain is built from TRBV10-3 and TRBJ2-1; possibly TRBD2 for D (6 bases). The V end was cut by 7 bases, the J end by 4 bases, with 17 bases between. Germline CDR1 ENHRY, CDR2 SYGVKD. The CDR3 contains 15 residues. The CDR3 DNA reads as TGTGCCATCAAGTCTTCTAGCGACCCTTACAATGAGCAGTTCTTC. Its protein product is CAIKSSSDPYNEQFF.

This clonotype appeared a few times. The CDR3 DNA reads TGTGCCAGCAGATATAACAGGGGGCGCCGATTCCAAGAGACCCAGTACTTC. This translates into CASRYNRGRRFQETQYF. The chain couples TRBV28 to TRBJ2-5; 9 bases match TRBD1. This CDR3 comprises 17 residues. Germline-derived CDR1 and CDR2 are MDHEN and SYDVKM. V lost 6 bases to trimming and J lost 1 base; unmatched junction nucleotides: 12.

The chain links TRBV19 to TRBJ2-7; 7 bases agree with TRBD2. The length of the CDR3 is 15 residues. V lost 4 bases to trimming and J lost 5 bases; unmatched junction nucleotides: 11. The germline gives CDR1 LNHDA, CDR2 SQIVND (reference sequence). The CDR3: CASSTRDYPTHEQYF. The CDR3 region has the DNA TGTGCCAGTAGTACTCGGGACTATCCGACCCACGAGCAGTACTTC.

This sequence joins TRBV5-1 and TRBJ2-5, with 8 bases that match TRBD2. Trimming took 3 bases from V and 11 from J; bases not matched to a gene: 24. This CDR3 spans 18 amino acids. Germline CDR1 SGHRS, CDR2 YFSETQ. CDR3 region: CASSWDPELPRGVDEQYF. As DNA, the CDR3 is TGCGCCAGCAGCTGGGACCCCGAACTACCGCGGGGGGTCGATGAGCAGTACTTC.

V and J are TRBV5-6 and TRBJ2-3; a weak D match, TRBD1 (5 bases). Germline loops: CDR1 SGHDT, CDR2 YYEEEE. The CDR3 is made up of 16 amino acids. V gave up 4 bases and J gave up 0 bases, with 15 bases separating them. The CDR3 DNA reads as TGTGCCAGCAGCCTCGAGTGGGGCTCTAGCACAGATACGCAGTATTTT. Amino acid sequence: CASSLEWGSSTDTQYF.

The chain recombines TRBV20-1 with TRBJ1-2, with D tentatively TRBD1 (6 bases). CDR1 is DFQATT and CDR2 is SNEGSKA in the germline V gene (reference sequence). The CDR3 sequence is 14 residues long. The chain's CDR3 is CSTGISLANYGYTF. The CDR3 DNA reads as TGCAGCACAGGGATCTCCCTAGCTAACTATGGCTACACCTTC.

The V and J genes are TRBV24-1 and TRBJ2-2, with D possibly being TRBD1 (5 bases). The CDR3 runs 13 residues. Germline CDR1 is KGHDR and CDR2 is SFDVKD. Deletions cut 9 bases from V and 2 bases from J, with 9 bases between. The CDR3 here is CATSGSNTGELFF. The CDR3 coding sequence is TGTGCCACCTCAGGGTCAAACACCGGGGAGCTGTTTTTT.

This clonotype came up a few times. One base away lies a much larger clone, so this may be a sequencing read error. This chain links TRBV29-1 with TRBJ2-5; no firm D call. V was clipped by 6 bases and J by 13 bases, with 18 bases between them. Germline-derived CDR1 and CDR2 are SQVTM and ANQGSEA. The CDR3 runs to 11 residues. For the CDR3, the DNA is TGCAGCGTCGTCCTTGGCTACGAGCGGTACTTC. Translation: CSVVLGYERYF.

This clonotype was counted a few times. The chain is built from TRBV6-2 or TRBV6-3 and TRBJ2-7; D is undetermined. V was clipped by 2 bases and J by 4 bases, with 15 bases between them. Germline CDR1 is MNHEY and CDR2 is SVGEGT. CDR3 length: 15 amino acids. CDR3 DNA sequence: TGTGCCAGCAGTTACGATTTGGGCAGACTTTACGAGCAGTACTTC. The encoded protein is CASSYDLGRLYEQYF.

The V and J genes are TRBV6-5 and TRBJ1-6, with 8 bases that match TRBD1. Germline values: CDR1 MNHEY, CDR2 SVGAGI. The V gene end was trimmed by 4 bases and the J gene end by 13 bases; junction bases not matched to a gene: 9. This CDR3 region has 14 residues. CDR3 loop: CASSSDARDRPLHF. The CDR3, as DNA: TGTGCCAGCAGTTCCGACGCCCGGGACAGGCCCCTCCACTTT.

This clonotype was seen only a few times. The gene calls are TRBV6-6 and TRBJ2-1, with D perhaps assigned TRBD1 or TRBD2 (6 bases each). Germline lookup yields CDR1 MNHNY and CDR2 SVGAGI (reference sequence). V gave up 10 bases and J gave up 3 bases, with 16 bases separating them. The CDR3 is 14 amino acids. Here the CDR3 DNA reads TGTGCCACCACGGGGGCAGGCATCTACAATGAGCAGTTCTTC. Protein sequence: CATTGAGIYNEQFF.

This chain links TRBV29-1 with TRBJ2-6, with TRBD1 matching over 8 bases. CDR3 length: 17 residues. The V gene end was trimmed by 5 bases and the J gene end by 4 bases; junction bases not matched to a gene: 13. Germline V gives CDR1 SQVTM, CDR2 ANQGSEA. CDR3 bases: TGCAGCGTTCTAGGACAGGGATCCCCTGGGGGGGCCAACGTCCTGACTTTC. This encodes CSVLGQGSPGGANVLTF.

A note on this clonotype: This may come from a read error, since a much larger clone is one base off. J is TRBJ2-1 and V is TRBV29-1; no firm D call. The germline V gene has CDR1 SQVTM and CDR2 ANQGSEA. V gave up 4 bases and J gave up 13 bases, with 14 bases separating them. The CDR3 is made up of 11 amino acids. CDR3 sequence: CSVGSTETQFF. The CDR3 coding sequence is TGCAGCGTTGGGAGTACAGAGACCCAGTTCTTC.

This clonotype was seen more than once but under ten times. J is TRBJ1-2 and V is TRBV20-1; D call uncertain. Trimming shortened V by 5 bases and J by 4 bases, and 14 bases separated the two germline ends. The CDR3 has 13 amino acids. The germline V gene encodes CDR1 DFQATT and CDR2 SNEGSKA (reference sequence). CDR3 bases: TGCAGTGCTTCCCATCCTGCTACCTATGGCTACACCTTC. Protein sequence: CSASHPATYGYTF.

The chain joins TRBV12-3 or TRBV12-4 to TRBJ2-5, with 7 nucleotides matching TRBD1. The CDR3 has 12 residues. Trimming cost V 8 bases and J 5 bases; bases outside gene matches: 5. For the CDR3, the DNA is TGTGCCAGCCGAAGGGGGCAGGAGACCCAGTACTTC. This encodes CASRRGQETQYF.